This paragraph covers one T cell receptor (beta chain) sequence. The antigen is not known. TCRdb re-called the 5' RACE reads through MiXCR, storing one row per CDR3 protein. The data show tens of thousands of distinct CDR3 sequences, with around 14% seen just once and about 31% held by the top ten. The data originate from a study of T-cell memory formation after mild COVID-19. Turning to the study itself: TCR clusters were mostly confined to one donor each.

V trimming: 5 bases; J trimming: 2 bases; junction bases outside the gene matches: 6. The CDR3 extends over 15 amino acids. Germline values: CDR1 MNHEY, CDR2 SVGAGI. Study observations and caveats: Clones that contracted from day 15 to 85 were balanced CD4/CD8, while later expanders leaned CD4+. CD4+ clones that contracted lay mainly in CM and EM; CD8+ ones lay in EMRA.

Source material: PBMCs or a T cell subset sorted from them (not recorded which). This receptor was identified in an adult woman who had mild COVID-19 (a few samples of this study predate the infection). Cell type and time point are not known. The genes are TRBV6-5 and TRBJ2-7, with 10 bases that match TRBD1. The CDR3 loop reads CASSALGTGAYEQYF. The DNA of the CDR3 is TGTGCCAGCAGTGCTCTGGGGACAGGGGCCTACGAGCAGTACTTC.